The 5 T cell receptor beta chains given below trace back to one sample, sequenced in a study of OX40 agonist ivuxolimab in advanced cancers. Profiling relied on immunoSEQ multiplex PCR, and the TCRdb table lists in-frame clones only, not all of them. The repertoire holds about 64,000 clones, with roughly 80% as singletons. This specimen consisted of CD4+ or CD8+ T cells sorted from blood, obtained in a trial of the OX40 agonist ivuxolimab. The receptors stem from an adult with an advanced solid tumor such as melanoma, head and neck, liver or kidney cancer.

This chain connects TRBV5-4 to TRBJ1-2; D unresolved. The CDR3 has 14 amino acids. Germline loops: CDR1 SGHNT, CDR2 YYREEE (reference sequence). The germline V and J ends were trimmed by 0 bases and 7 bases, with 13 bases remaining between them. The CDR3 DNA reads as TGTGCCAGCAGCTTGGCCCAGGACCTACTTGGCTACACCTTC. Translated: CASSLAQDLLGYTF. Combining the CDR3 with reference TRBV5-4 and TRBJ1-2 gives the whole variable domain ETGVTQSPTHLIKTRGQQVTLRCSSQSGHNTVSWYQQALGQGPQFIFQYYREEENGRGNFPPRFSGLQFPNYSSELNVNALELDDSALYLCASSLAQDLLGYTFGSGTRLTVV.

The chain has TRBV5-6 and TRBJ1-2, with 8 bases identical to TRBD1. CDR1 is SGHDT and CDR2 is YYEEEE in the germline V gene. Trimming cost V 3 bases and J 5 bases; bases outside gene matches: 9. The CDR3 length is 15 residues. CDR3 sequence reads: CASSYRDRSRYGYTF. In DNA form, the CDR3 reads TGTGCCAGCAGCTACCGGGACAGGTCTCGTTATGGCTACACCTTC.

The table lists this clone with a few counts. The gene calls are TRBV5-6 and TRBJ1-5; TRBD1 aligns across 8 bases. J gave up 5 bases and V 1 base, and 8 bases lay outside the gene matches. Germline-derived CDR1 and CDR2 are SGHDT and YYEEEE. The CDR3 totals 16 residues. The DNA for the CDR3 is TGTGCCAGCAGCTTGAGGAGGACAGGGCGAGATCAGCCCCAGCATTTT. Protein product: CASSLRRTGRDQPQHF.

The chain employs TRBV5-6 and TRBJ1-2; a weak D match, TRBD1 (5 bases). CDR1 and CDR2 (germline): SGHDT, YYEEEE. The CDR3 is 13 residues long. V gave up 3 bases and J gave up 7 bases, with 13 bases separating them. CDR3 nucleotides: TGTGCCAGCAGCTACAGAACAGGAGCTGGCTACACCTTC. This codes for CASSYRTGAGYTF.

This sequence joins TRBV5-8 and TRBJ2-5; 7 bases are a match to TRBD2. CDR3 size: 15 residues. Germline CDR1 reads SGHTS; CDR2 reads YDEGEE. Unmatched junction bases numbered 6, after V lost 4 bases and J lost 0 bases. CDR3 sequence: CASSGGLRNQETQYF. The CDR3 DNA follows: TGTGCCAGCAGCGGGGGACTACGAAACCAAGAGACCCAGTACTTC.